The 10 T cell receptor beta chains in this list originate from one sample, sequenced in a study of cytomegalovirus exposure and HLA in healthy donors. Assay: immunoSEQ multiplex PCR; the TCRdb copy retains only in-frame clones and omits some. The sample consists of about 140,000 clones, over 90% of them appearing once. Sequencing was performed on PBMCs. These receptors were collected from a man between 18 and 35 years old in good health and CMV-seropositive.

V usage is TRBV10-3 and J usage is TRBJ2-5; 8 nucleotides line up with TRBD2. Germline CDR1 ENHRY, CDR2 SYGVKD. This CDR3 region has 17 residues. V shed 6 bases, J shed 5 bases, and the junction held 17 bases outside the gene matches. CDR3 loop: CAIRGAGGREDVETQYF. CDR3 in DNA: TGTGCCATCAGGGGTGCTGGTGGGCGGGAGGACGTGGAGACCCAGTACTTC.

This chain joins TRBV5-3 and TRBJ1-5; 10 positions agree with TRBD1. TRBV5-3 counts as an open reading frame of uncertain function. The CDR3 runs to 14 residues. V trimming: 0 bases; J trimming: 7 bases; junction bases outside the gene matches: 1. CDR3 loop: CARSLGDRGQPQHF. In DNA, the CDR3 is TGTGCCAGAAGCTTGGGGGACAGGGGACAGCCCCAGCATTTT.

The V call is TRBV28, the J call TRBJ2-7; no definite D call. The CDR3 totals 13 residues. Germline CDR1 is MDHEN and CDR2 is SYDVKM. V dropped 3 bases and J dropped 2 bases, with 8 bases sitting between them. The DNA of the CDR3 is TGTGCCAGCAGTTTCAGGATGGCCTACGAGCAGTACTTC. Translated, it gives CASSFRMAYEQYF.

The chain is built from TRBV6-6 and TRBJ1-1; TRBD1 is a possible D gene (5 bases). Per the germline V gene, CDR1 is MNHNY and CDR2 is SVGAGI (reference sequence). Trimming stripped 7 bases from V and 3 bases from J, with 12 bases between. CDR3 size: 13 residues. The CDR3 is CASTRVLHTEAFF. CDR3 bases: TGTGCCAGCACCAGGGTATTACACACTGAAGCTTTCTTT.

This chain connects TRBV4-2 to TRBJ2-7, with D possibly matching TRBD2 (5 bases). CDR1 and CDR2 from the germline V gene are LGHNA and YNFKEQ. Trimming left V 0 bases short and J 7 bases short, with 16 bases between. The CDR3 consists of 15 residues. The CDR3, as DNA: TGTGCCAGCAGCCAAGATATACCTGGGAGTAAGGAGCAGTACTTC. Its protein is CASSQDIPGSKEQYF.

The rearrangement uses TRBV27 and TRBJ2-2, with TRBD2 matching over 13 bases. Germline values: CDR1 MNHEY, CDR2 SMNVEV (reference sequence). The CDR3 consists of 17 residues. Unmatched junction bases numbered 3, after V lost 5 bases and J lost 0 bases. The CDR3 spells CASSVLAGGTNTGELFF. The CDR3 nucleotides read TGTGCCAGCAGTGTACTAGCGGGAGGGACGAACACCGGGGAGCTGTTTTTT.

This clone was counted a single time. This chain links TRBV7-9 with TRBJ2-5; TRBD2 matches 9 bases. With 1 base clipped from V and 4 bases from J, the junction kept 4 bases outside the gene matches. Germline V gene lookup returns CDR1 SEHNR and CDR2 FQNEAQ (reference sequence). This CDR3 contains 15 residues. CDR3 bases: TGTGCCAGCAGCTTAGGCGGGGGGGAGCCAGAGACCCAGTACTTC. Translating gives CASSLGGGEPETQYF. Full variable domain (missing parts from reference TRBV7-9 and TRBJ2-5): DTGVSQNPRHKITKRGQNVTFRCDPISEHNRLYWYRQTLGQGPEFLTYFQNEAQLEKSRLLSDRFSAERPKGSFSTLEIQRTEQGDSAMYLCASSLGGGEPETQYFGPGTRLLVL.

The rearrangement joins TRBV2 to TRBJ1-2; no reliable D call. V lost 7 bases, J lost 4 bases, and 16 bases lay in between. The germline CDR1 and CDR2 sequences are SNHLY and FYNNEI. The CDR3 runs to 14 residues. The CDR3 DNA reads TGTGCCAGCAAAAATTTCGGGCGGGCCTATGGCTACACCTTC. Translated: CASKNFGRAYGYTF.

The J gene is TRBJ1-1, the V gene TRBV27; D is unclear. V was pared by 2 bases and J by 2 bases, with 6 bases between. The CDR3 is 13 residues long. The germline CDR1 and CDR2 sequences are MNHEY and SMNVEV (reference sequence). CDR3: CASSLGPNTEAFF. The CDR3 nucleotides read TGTGCCAGCAGTTTAGGCCCAAACACTGAAGCTTTCTTT.

This chain joins TRBV11-1 and TRBJ2-5, with 14 bases fitting TRBD2. The CDR3 totals 17 residues. The V segment lost 4 bases and the J segment 5 bases; nucleotides outside the gene matches: 9. Germline V gives CDR1 SGHAT, CDR2 FQDESV (reference sequence). The CDR3 region has the DNA TGTGCCAGCAGCTCGCAGGGACTAGCGGGAGTCAGGGAGACCCAGTACTTC. Residues: CASSSQGLAGVRETQYF.